The 5 T cell receptor beta chains below come from one sample, sequenced in a study of tumor-infiltrating lymphocytes in localized non-small cell lung cancer. The protocol was immunoSEQ multiplex PCR, while the TCRdb copy is restricted to in-frame clones and leaves out a portion. Among approximately 3,800 clones listed, around three fifths were seen once. Material for sequencing was uninvolved lung tissue not adjacent to the tumor. The origin of the receptors is a human donor with non-small cell lung cancer.

The rearrangement joins TRBV10-2 to TRBJ2-7; TRBD1 matches 8 bases. The CDR3 runs 14 residues. The V gene's germline CDR1 is WSHSY and CDR2 SAAADI. The V gene end was trimmed by 7 bases and the J gene end by 1 base; junction bases not matched to a gene: 6. In DNA, the CDR3 is TGCGCCAGCACCGGACAGGGTCTATCCTACGAGCAGTACTTC. Translating it yields CASTGQGLSYEQYF.

This clone was seen once. A much larger clonotype is one base distant, so this may be a read error. Different DNA sequences within this sample yield the same CDR3. The chain recombines TRBV29-1 with TRBJ1-1, with D hard to call. Germline V gene lookup returns CDR1 SQVTM and CDR2 ANQGSEA. The CDR3 totals 13 residues. The CDR3 region has the DNA TGCAGCGCCCTGGCGGATTTGAATACTGAAGCTTTCTTT. Amino acids: CSALADLNTEAFF.

The table lists this clone with a count of one. V gene TRBV10-3 combines with J gene TRBJ2-2; TRBD1 aligns across 8 bases. Per germline, CDR1 ENHRY and CDR2 SYGVKD. The CDR3 is 13 amino acids. Losses at the gene ends were 10 bases for V and 6 bases for J; bases not matched to a gene: 7. The CDR3 coding sequence is TGTGCCACCTCAGGGGGCGATCCCGGGGAGCTGTTTTTT. Encoded protein: CATSGGDPGELFF.

The J gene is TRBJ2-5, the V gene TRBV28, with 10 nucleotides matching TRBD1. J lost 3 bases, V lost 8 bases, and 9 bases had no gene match. The V gene's germline CDR1 is MDHEN and CDR2 SYDVKM. CDR3 length equals 15 residues. CDR3 loop: CASCSAGTGEETQYF. The CDR3 region has the DNA TGTGCCAGCTGTTCAGCCGGGACAGGGGAAGAGACCCAGTACTTC.

The chain joins TRBV7-9 to TRBJ2-2, with D unclear. CDR3 length: 14 residues. The V gene lost 3 bases and the J gene lost 5 bases, with 10 bases spanning the gap. Germline CDR1 and CDR2: SEHNR and FQNEAQ (reference sequence). In DNA, the CDR3 is TGTGCCAGCAGCTTCCAACCCATTACCGGGGAGCTGTTTTTT. Encoded protein: CASSFQPITGELFF.